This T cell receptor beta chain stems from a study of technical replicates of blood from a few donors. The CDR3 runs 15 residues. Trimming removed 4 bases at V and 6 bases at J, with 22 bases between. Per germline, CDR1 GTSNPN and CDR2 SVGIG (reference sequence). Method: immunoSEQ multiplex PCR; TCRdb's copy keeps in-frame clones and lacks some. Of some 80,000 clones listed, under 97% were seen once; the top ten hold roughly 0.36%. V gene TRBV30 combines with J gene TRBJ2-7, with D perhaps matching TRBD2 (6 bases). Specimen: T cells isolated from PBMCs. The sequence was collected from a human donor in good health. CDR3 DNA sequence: TGTGCCTGGAAGGAGGGAGCGGGCATGATTGGCGAGCAGTACTTC. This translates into CAWKEGAGMIGEQYF.